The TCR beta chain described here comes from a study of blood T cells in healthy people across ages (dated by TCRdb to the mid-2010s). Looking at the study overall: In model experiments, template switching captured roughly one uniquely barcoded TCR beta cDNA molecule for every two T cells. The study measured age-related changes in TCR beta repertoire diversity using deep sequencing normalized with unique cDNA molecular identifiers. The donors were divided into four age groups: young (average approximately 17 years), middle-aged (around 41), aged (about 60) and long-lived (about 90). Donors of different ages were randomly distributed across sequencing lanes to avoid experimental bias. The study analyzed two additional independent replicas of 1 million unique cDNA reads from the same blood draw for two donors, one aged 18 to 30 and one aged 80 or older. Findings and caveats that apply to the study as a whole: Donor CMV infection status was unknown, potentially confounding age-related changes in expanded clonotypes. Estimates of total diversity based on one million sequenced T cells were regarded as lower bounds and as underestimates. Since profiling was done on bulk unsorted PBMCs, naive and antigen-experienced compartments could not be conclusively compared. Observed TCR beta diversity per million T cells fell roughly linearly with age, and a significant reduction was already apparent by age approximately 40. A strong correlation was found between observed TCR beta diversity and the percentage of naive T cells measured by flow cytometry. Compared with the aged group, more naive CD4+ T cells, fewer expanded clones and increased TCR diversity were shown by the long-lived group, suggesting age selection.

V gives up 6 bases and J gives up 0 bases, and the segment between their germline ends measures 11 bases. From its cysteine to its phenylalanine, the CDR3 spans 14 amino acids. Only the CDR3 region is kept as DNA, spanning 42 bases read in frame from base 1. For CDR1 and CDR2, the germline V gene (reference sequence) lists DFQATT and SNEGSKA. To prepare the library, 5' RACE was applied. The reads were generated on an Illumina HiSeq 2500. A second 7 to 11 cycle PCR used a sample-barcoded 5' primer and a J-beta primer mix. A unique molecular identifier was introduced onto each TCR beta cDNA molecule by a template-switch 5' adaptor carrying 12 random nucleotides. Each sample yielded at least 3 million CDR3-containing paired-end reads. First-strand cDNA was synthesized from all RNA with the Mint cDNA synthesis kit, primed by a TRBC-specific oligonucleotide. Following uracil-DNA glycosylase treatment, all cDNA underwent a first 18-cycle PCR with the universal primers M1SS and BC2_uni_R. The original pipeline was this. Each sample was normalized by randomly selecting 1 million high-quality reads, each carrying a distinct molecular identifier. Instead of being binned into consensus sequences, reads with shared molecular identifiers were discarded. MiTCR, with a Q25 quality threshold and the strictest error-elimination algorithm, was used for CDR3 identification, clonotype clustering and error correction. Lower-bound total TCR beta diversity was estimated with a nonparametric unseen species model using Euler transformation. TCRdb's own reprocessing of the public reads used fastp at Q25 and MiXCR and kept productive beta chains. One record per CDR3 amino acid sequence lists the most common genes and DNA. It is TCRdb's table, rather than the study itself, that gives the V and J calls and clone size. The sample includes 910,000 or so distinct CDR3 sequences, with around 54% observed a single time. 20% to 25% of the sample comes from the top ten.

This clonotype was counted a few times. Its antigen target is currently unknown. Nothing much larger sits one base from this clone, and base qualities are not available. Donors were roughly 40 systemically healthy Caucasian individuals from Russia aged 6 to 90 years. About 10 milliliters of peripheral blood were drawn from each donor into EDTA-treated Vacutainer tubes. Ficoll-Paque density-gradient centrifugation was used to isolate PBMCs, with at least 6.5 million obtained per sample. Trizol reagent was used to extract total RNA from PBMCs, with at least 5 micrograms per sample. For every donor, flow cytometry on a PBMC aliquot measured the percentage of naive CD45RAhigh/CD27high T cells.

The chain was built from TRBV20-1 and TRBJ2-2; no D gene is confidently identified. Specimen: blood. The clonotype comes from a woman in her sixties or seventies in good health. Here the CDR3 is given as CSAPRGTNTGELFF. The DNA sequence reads TGCAGTGCCCCACGAGGCACGAACACCGGGGAGCTGTTTTTT.